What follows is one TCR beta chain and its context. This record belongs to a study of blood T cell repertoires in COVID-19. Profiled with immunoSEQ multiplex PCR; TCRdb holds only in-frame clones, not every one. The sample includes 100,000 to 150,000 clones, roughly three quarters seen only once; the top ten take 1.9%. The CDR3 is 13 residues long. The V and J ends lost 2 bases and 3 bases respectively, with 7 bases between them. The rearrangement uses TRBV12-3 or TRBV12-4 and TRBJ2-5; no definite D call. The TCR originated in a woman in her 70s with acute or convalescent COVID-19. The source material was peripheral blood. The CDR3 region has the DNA TGTGCCAGCAGTTTACTGGCGGAAGAGACCCAGTACTTC. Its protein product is CASSLLAEETQYF.